These 30 T cell receptor beta chains share one sample of origin, sequenced in a study of CD8+CD57+ T cells in acquired aplastic anemia. Sequenced patients had shown CD8+CD57+ cell expansion by flow cytometry. The use of genomic DNA as template underpinned the TCR beta VDJ and CDR3 profiling. TCRdb ran MiXCR on the reads and lists one entry per CDR3 protein. Of 150,000 to 200,000 distinct CDR3 sequences in the sample, 45% to 55% were seen once. Sequenced input: sorted CD4+, CD8+, or CD8+CD57+ T cells (not recorded which) from PBMCs. The receptors here all came from a human donor with aplastic anemia.

This clonotype was detected only a few times. A much more abundant neighbour one base away suggests this may be a read error. This chain uses TRBV7-7 with TRBJ2-3; no clear D. The CDR3 totals 14 residues. The germline V gene has CDR1 SSHAT and CDR2 FNYEAQ (reference sequence). In DNA, the CDR3 is TGTGTTAGCAGCTTATCTCAGATCACAGATACGCAGTATTTT. It codes for CVSSLSQITDTQYF. Full variable domain (remainder filled in from reference TRBV7-7 and TRBJ2-3): GAGVSQSPRYKVTKRGQDVTLRCDPISSHATLYWYQQALGQGPEFLTYFNYEAQPDKSGLPSDRFSAERPEGSISTLTIQRTEQRDSAMYRCVSSLSQITDTQYFGPGTRLTVL.

This rearrangement joins TRBV11-1 to TRBJ1-2, with 8 nucleotides matching TRBD1. The junction had 9 bases not matched to a gene; V was cut back by 1 base and J by 8 bases. The length of the CDR3 is 15 residues. CDR1 is SGHAT and CDR2 is FQDESV in the germline V gene (reference sequence). CDR3 in amino acids: CASSLVGQGAAGYTF. CDR3 DNA: TGTGCCAGCAGCTTAGTAGGCCAGGGGGCTGCCGGCTACACCTTC.

This clonotype was found once. Given a much more abundant clone one base away, this may be a read error. J is TRBJ1-3 and V is TRBV10-3, with 9 bases aligning to TRBD1. CDR3 length: 15 amino acids. Germline CDR1 ENHRY, CDR2 SYGVKD. After removal of 5 bases from V and 2 bases from J, the junction contained 4 bases not matched to a gene. The CDR3 bases are TGTGCCATCAGTTTGGGACAGGGAGCTGGAAACACCATATATTTT. Translating gives CAISLGQGAGNTIYF.

This chain links TRBV19 with TRBJ2-1, with 14 bases lining up with TRBD2. This CDR3 has 16 amino acids. The V gene end was trimmed by 10 bases and the J gene end by 2 bases; junction bases not matched to a gene: 7. Per the germline V gene, CDR1 is LNHDA and CDR2 is SQIVND (reference sequence). The CDR3 coding sequence is TGTGCCACGCGGGGACTAGCGGGAGACCCCTACAATGAGCAGTTCTTC. Its protein product is CATRGLAGDPYNEQFF.

This clonotype has more than one count but fewer than ten. This sequence may be a read error, since a much larger clone differs from it by one base. This rearrangement joins TRBV19 to TRBJ2-3; D call uncertain. The CDR3 is 15 amino acids. The ends were cut back, 6 bases at V and 4 bases at J, with 17 bases in the middle. CDR1 and CDR2 (germline): LNHDA, SQIVND (reference sequence). CDR3 bases: TGTGCCAGTAGCGCTCCCAGGACGATTCCAGATACGCAGTATTTT. Amino acids: CASSAPRTIPDTQYF.

This clonotype was seen many times. The chain couples TRBV6-5 to TRBJ2-4; TRBD1 matches 10 bases. The trim removed 11 bases at V and 6 bases at J, leaving 1 base unmatched. Germline CDR1 is MNHEY and CDR2 is SVGAGI. This CDR3 spans 11 amino acids. The CDR3 coding sequence is TGTGCCCGGGACAGGGGAAACATTCAGTACTTC. This sequence encodes CARDRGNIQYF.

The sample holds a few counts of this clonotype. J is TRBJ2-2 and V is TRBV11-3, with unresolved D. Germline CDR1 reads SGHNT; CDR2 reads YENEEA. This CDR3 spans 16 amino acids. The ends were cut back, 5 bases at V and 2 bases at J, with 15 bases in the middle. In DNA, the CDR3 is TGTGCCAGCAGCCCCCTCCCGGCCCCCAACACCGGGGAGCTGTTTTTT. This translates into CASSPLPAPNTGELFF.

The CDR3 coding sequence is TGTGCCAGCAGTTTAGTTTCACCCCTCCACTTT. Protein product: CASSLVSPLHF. The chain employs TRBV12-3 or TRBV12-4 and TRBJ1-6; D gene unclear. Trimming stripped 1 base from V and 9 bases from J, with 1 base between. There are 11 residues in the CDR3.

V usage is TRBV5-1 and J usage is TRBJ2-5, with 8 nucleotides matching TRBD2. The CDR3 loop spans 15 amino acids. CDR1 SGHRS and CDR2 YFSETQ come from the germline V gene. V was pared by 4 bases and J by 5 bases, with 10 bases of the junction left unmatched. CDR3 in DNA: TGCGCCAGCAGCGGGTCCGGGACTAGTGCCGAGACCCAGTACTTC. Translation gives CASSGSGTSAETQYF.

The CDR3 here is CSAVWGREQFF. The CDR3 DNA reads as TGCAGTGCAGTCTGGGGGAGGGAGCAGTTCTTC. This rearrangement joins TRBV20-1 to TRBJ2-1, with D perhaps TRBD2 (6 bases). From germline, CDR1 is DFQATT and CDR2 SNEGSKA (reference sequence). This CDR3 spans 11 amino acids. Trimming removed 6 bases at V and 10 bases at J, with 13 bases between.

The rearrangement links TRBV29-1 to TRBJ1-4; 7 nucleotides align to TRBD1. V trimming: 7 bases; J trimming: 2 bases; junction bases outside the gene matches: 4. This CDR3 region has 13 residues. Germline V gives CDR1 SQVTM, CDR2 ANQGSEA. CDR3 protein: CSATGDTNEKLFF. Written as DNA, the CDR3 is TGCAGCGCCACAGGGGATACTAATGAAAAACTGTTTTTT.

This chain uses TRBV7-8 with TRBJ2-3; TRBD2 matches 8 bases. With 5 bases clipped from V and 6 bases from J, the junction kept 13 bases outside the gene matches. The CDR3 loop spans 16 amino acids. Germline V gene lookup returns CDR1 SGHVS and CDR2 FQNEAQ. CDR3 loop: CASSITGTRRSDTQYF. In nucleotides, the CDR3 is TGTGCCAGCAGCATTACCGGGACTAGGAGATCGGATACGCAGTATTTT.

The V gene is TRBV15, the J gene TRBJ1-2; D gene uncertain. Germline V gives CDR1 LNHNV, CDR2 YYDKDF (reference sequence). With 0 bases removed from V and 12 bases from J, the gap between germline ends came to 11 bases. CDR3 size: 12 residues. The CDR3 is CATSRDFVNDTF. The DNA for the CDR3 is TGTGCCACCAGCAGAGATTTTGTAAACGACACCTTC.

At least ten counts were recorded for this clonotype. This chain links TRBV10-3 with TRBJ1-1, with D perhaps matching TRBD1 (5 bases). Germline V lookup: CDR1 ENHRY, CDR2 SYGVKD. The germline V and J ends were trimmed by 2 bases and 3 bases, with 13 bases remaining between them. This CDR3 is 15 amino acids long. CDR3 sequence (DNA): TGTGCCATCAGTGAGCTCGGGGGTGGGTACACTGAAGCTTTCTTT. The encoded protein is CAISELGGGYTEAFF.

The genes are TRBV19 and TRBJ2-5; D may be TRBD1 or TRBD2 (5 bases each). Germline-derived CDR1 and CDR2 are LNHDA and SQIVND (reference sequence). V dropped 5 bases and J dropped 5 bases, with 15 bases sitting between them. This CDR3 comprises 14 residues. The CDR3: CASSQPGSGETQYF. The CDR3 DNA follows: TGTGCCAGTAGTCAGCCAGGGTCGGGGGAGACCCAGTACTTC. The full variable domain, in which reference TRBV19 and TRBJ2-5 provide the parts outside the CDR3, is DGGITQSPKYLFRKEGQNVTLSCEQNLNHDAMYWYRQDPGQGLRLIYYSQIVNDFQKGDIAEGYSVSREKKESFPLTVTSAQKNPTAFYLCASSQPGSGETQYFGPGTRLLVL.

There are many counts of this clonotype. The chain recombines TRBV28 with TRBJ1-6; no clear D. V was cut by 7 bases and J by 7 bases, with 11 bases left in between. The CDR3 spans 13 residues. Germline loops: CDR1 MDHEN, CDR2 SYDVKM. The CDR3 DNA is TGTGCCAGCATCCCGAAGCCAAATTCACCCCTCCACTTT. Residues: CASIPKPNSPLHF.

CDR3: CASSPQGVELFF. The CDR3 coding sequence is TGCGCCAGCAGCCCCCAGGGGGTAGAGCTGTTTTTT. V gene TRBV5-1 combines with J gene TRBJ2-2, with 7 nucleotides matching TRBD1. There are 12 residues in the CDR3. Per germline, CDR1 SGHRS and CDR2 YFSETQ. Trimming at V came to 4 bases and at J to 11 bases, leaving 5 bases not matched to a gene.

This sequence joins TRBV7-8 and TRBJ2-7; 9 bases are a match to TRBD1. J gave up 7 bases and V 3 bases, and 10 bases lay outside the gene matches. CDR3 length: 15 residues. Germline CDR1 is SGHVS and CDR2 is FQNEAQ. CDR3 bases: TGTGCCAGCAGCTTCCGGGACAGGGCCTTGAGGGAGCAGTACTTC. Its protein product is CASSFRDRALREQYF.

CDR3 coding DNA: TGTGCCAGCACCTGGGGGACAGGGAGCAATTCACCCCTCCACTTT. This translates into CASTWGTGSNSPLHF. This rearrangement joins TRBV5-6 to TRBJ1-6, with 9 bases fitting TRBD1. The V gene's germline CDR1 is SGHDT and CDR2 YYEEEE. V gave up 6 bases and J gave up 7 bases; unmatched junction bases: 8. The CDR3 covers 15 residues.

In its sample, this clonotype was seen many times. The chain has TRBV7-3 and TRBJ2-1; 8 nucleotides match TRBD1. V was clipped by 4 bases and J by 6 bases; unmatched bases: 5. Germline V CDR1 and CDR2: SGHTA, FQGTGA. CDR3 length: 14 amino acids. CDR3: CASSSWTGPNEQFF. The CDR3 nucleotides read TGTGCCAGCAGCTCATGGACAGGGCCCAATGAGCAGTTCTTC.

The J gene is TRBJ1-3, the V gene TRBV29-1; no clear D. The V gene's germline CDR1 is SQVTM and CDR2 ANQGSEA. This CDR3 is built from 12 residues. The V end was cut by 6 bases, the J end by 4 bases, with 10 bases between. The CDR3, as DNA: TGCAGCGTCCCCGGGGAGGGAAACACCATATATTTT. Translation gives CSVPGEGNTIYF.

The genes are TRBV2 and TRBJ2-7; D uncertain. Germline V lookup: CDR1 SNHLY, CDR2 FYNNEI. The CDR3 contains 16 residues. Trimming stripped 2 bases from V and 0 bases from J, with 14 bases between. CDR3 protein: CASSERNSVVSYEQYF. CDR3 coding DNA: TGTGCCAGCAGTGAACGGAACAGCGTCGTCTCCTACGAGCAGTACTTC.

In its sample, this clonotype was seen a few times. The gene calls are TRBV6-5 and TRBJ1-3; D ambiguous. CDR3 length: 16 residues. V was cut by 3 bases and J by 0 bases, with 12 bases left in between. Germline V gives CDR1 MNHEY, CDR2 SVGAGI. The CDR3 spells CASSYGFSPSGNTIYF. CDR3 in DNA: TGTGCCAGCAGTTATGGTTTCTCGCCCTCTGGAAACACCATATATTTT.

This clonotype was seen many times. The chain links TRBV5-1 to TRBJ2-5; D gene ambiguous. V was shortened by 2 bases and J by 2 bases, with 10 bases between the two germline ends. The CDR3 is 14 amino acids. Per the germline V gene, CDR1 is SGHRS and CDR2 is YFSETQ. CDR3 loop: CASSFQDQQETQYF. CDR3 coding DNA: TGCGCCAGCAGCTTTCAGGACCAACAAGAGACCCAGTACTTC.

This clonotype was observed at least ten times. V is TRBV9 and J is TRBJ2-1; D gene ambiguous. The CDR3 has 14 amino acids. The V end lost 0 bases, the J end lost 3 bases, and 7 bases lay between the germline ends. In germline, CDR1 is SGDLS, CDR2 YYNGEE. CDR3 residues: CASSVAGSYNEQFF. CDR3 DNA sequence: TGTGCCAGCAGCGTAGCTGGCAGCTACAATGAGCAGTTCTTC.

The chain has TRBV10-3 and TRBJ1-2; D is ambiguous. The CDR3 runs 13 residues. CDR1 and CDR2 from the germline V gene are ENHRY and SYGVKD. V lost 2 bases, J lost 6 bases, and 10 bases lay in between. The CDR3 region is CAISEPRDHGYTF. CDR3 coding DNA: TGTGCCATCAGTGAGCCGCGTGACCATGGCTACACCTTC.

This clonotype was counted many times. The rearrangement joins TRBV5-1 to TRBJ2-3, with 7 bases fitting TRBD2. Germline V gene lookup returns CDR1 SGHRS and CDR2 YFSETQ. The CDR3 is 14 amino acids. The junction had 5 bases not matched to a gene; V was cut back by 2 bases and J by 5 bases. DNA for the CDR3: TGCGCCAGCAGCTTAGGGAGGGCCCAAGATACGCAGTATTTT. Translating it yields CASSLGRAQDTQYF. Full variable domain (remainder filled in from reference TRBV5-1 and TRBJ2-3): KAGVTQTPRYLIKTRGQQVTLSCSPISGHRSVSWYQQTPGQGLQFLFEYFSETQRNKGNFPGRFSGRQFSNSRSEMNVSTLELGDSALYLCASSLGRAQDTQYFGPGTRLTVL.

This clonotype was observed at least ten times. This rearrangement joins TRBV7-3 to TRBJ2-5, with 10 positions matching TRBD2. Germline V CDR1 and CDR2: SGHTA, FQGTGA. With V trimmed by 5 bases and J by 4 bases, 4 bases remained unmatched. There are 14 residues in the CDR3. The CDR3 DNA sequence: TGTGCCAGCAGCACCGGACTAGCGGTAGAGACCCAGTACTTC. It yields the protein CASSTGLAVETQYF.

The chain couples TRBV29-1 to TRBJ1-2; TRBD1 is a possible D gene (5 bases). In germline, CDR1 is SQVTM, CDR2 ANQGSEA. The CDR3 has 11 amino acids. V was clipped by 4 bases and J by 3 bases, with 6 bases between them. CDR3 region: CSVGGYYGYTF. CDR3 nucleotide sequence: TGCAGCGTTGGGGGGTACTATGGCTACACCTTC.

The chain carries TRBV7-9 and TRBJ1-2; D not certain. The CDR3 has 12 amino acids. Germline V CDR1 and CDR2: SEHNR, FQNEAQ (reference sequence). The V gene lost 3 bases and the J gene lost 6 bases, with 8 bases spanning the gap. DNA of the CDR3: TGTGCCAGCAGCTTCGGGCTCAATGGCTACACCTTC. Translated: CASSFGLNGYTF.